Here is one T cell receptor (beta chain) with its context. Antigen: not known. Clones were read by immunoSEQ multiplex PCR, and TCRdb kept only the in-frame ones, dropping some. The repertoire holds almost 750,000 clones, with around 77% as singletons. The CDR3 runs to 15 residues. The V segment lost 7 bases and the J segment 7 bases; nucleotides outside the gene matches: 12. Germline-derived CDR1 and CDR2 are SNHLY and FYNNEI. The data stem from a study of shared clonotypes between healthy human individuals. Study-wide points: Relative to clonotypes present in all four donors, those not shared had lower generation probabilities. An anticipated effect of sequencing depth on clonotype sharing among donors was recognized. Genetic and exposure-history diversity was limited by the small donor number.

This TCR came from a woman aged 25-40 years in good health. V gene TRBV2 combines with J gene TRBJ2-3; 9 bases align to TRBD2. The sample taken for sequencing was memory CD4+ T cells sorted from blood. Indicated subset: CD45RA-negative fraction. Here the CDR3 reads CASNQGGRAGYTQYF. Here the CDR3 DNA reads TGTGCCAGCAATCAGGGCGGGAGGGCCGGCTATACGCAGTATTTT.